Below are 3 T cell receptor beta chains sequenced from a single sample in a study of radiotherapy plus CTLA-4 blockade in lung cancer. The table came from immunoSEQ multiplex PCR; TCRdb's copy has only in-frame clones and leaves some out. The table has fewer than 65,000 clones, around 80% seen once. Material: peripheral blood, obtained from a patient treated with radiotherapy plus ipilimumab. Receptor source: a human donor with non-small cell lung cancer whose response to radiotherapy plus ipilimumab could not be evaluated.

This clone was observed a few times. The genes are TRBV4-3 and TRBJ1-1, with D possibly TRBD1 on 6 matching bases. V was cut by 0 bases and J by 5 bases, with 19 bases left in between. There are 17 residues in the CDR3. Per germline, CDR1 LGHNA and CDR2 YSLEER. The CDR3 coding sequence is TGCGCCAGCAGCCAAGATGGCAGTGTGAGAGGGGGTACTGAAGCTTTCTTT. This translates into CASSQDGSVRGGTEAFF.

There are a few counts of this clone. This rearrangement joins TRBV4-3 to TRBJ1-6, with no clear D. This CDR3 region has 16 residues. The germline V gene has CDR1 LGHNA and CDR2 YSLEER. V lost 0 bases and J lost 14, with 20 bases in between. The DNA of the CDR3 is TGCGCCAGCAGCCAAGATTCCCCCCGCCTCGGGAGTACCCTCCACTTT. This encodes CASSQDSPRLGSTLHF.

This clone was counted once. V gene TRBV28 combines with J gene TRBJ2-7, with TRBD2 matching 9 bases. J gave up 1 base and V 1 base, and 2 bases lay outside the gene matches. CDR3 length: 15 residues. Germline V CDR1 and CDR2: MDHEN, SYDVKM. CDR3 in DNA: TGTGCCAGCAGTTTATTGGCGGGAGGGTCCTACGAGCAGTACTTC. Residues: CASSLLAGGSYEQYF.